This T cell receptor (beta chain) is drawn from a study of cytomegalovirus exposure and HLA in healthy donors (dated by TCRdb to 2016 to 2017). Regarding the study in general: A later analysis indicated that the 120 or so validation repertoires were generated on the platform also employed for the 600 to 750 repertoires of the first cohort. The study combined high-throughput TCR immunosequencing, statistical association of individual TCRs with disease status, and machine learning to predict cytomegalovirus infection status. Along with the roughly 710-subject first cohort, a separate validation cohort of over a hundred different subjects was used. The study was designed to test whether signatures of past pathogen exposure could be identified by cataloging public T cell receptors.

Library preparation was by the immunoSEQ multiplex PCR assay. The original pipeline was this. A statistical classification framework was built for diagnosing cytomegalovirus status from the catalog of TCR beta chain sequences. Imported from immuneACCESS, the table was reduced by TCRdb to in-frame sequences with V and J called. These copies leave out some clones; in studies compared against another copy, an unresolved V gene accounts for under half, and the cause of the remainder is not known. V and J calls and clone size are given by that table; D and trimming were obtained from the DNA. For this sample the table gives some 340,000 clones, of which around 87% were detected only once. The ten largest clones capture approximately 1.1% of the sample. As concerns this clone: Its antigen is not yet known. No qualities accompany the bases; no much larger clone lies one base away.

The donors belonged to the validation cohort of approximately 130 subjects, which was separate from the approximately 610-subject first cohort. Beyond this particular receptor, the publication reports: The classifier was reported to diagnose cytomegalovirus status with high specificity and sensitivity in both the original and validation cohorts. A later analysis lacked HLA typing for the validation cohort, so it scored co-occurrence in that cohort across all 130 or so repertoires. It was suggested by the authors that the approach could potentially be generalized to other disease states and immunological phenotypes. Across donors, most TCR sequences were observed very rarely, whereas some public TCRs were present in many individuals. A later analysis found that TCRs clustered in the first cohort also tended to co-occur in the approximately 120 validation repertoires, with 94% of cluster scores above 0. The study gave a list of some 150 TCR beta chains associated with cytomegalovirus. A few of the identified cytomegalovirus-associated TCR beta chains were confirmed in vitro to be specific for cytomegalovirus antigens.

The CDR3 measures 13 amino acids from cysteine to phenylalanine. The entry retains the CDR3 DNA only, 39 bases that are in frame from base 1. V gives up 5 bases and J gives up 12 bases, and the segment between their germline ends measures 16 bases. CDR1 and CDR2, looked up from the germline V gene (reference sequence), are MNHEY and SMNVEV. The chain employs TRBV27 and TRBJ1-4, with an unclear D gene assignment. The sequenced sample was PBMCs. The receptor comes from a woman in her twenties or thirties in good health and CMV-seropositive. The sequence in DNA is TGTGCCAGCAGTCCGTCAGTCCGCCGGGAACTGTTTTTT. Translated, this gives CASSPSVRRELFF.